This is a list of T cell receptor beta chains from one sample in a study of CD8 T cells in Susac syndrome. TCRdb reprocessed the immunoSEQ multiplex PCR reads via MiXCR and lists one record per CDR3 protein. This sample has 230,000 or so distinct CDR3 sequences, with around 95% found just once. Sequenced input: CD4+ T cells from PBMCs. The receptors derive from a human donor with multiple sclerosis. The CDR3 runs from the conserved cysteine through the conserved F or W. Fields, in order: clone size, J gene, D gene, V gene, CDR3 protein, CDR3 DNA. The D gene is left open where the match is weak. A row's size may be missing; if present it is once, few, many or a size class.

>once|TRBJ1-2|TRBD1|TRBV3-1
CASSYRDRGRREDGYTF
TGTGCCAGCAGCTACCGGGACAGGGGGCGCAGGGAGGATGGCTACACCTTC
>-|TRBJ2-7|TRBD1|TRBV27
CASSSGRDRSPYEQYF
TGTGCCAGCAGTTCCGGCCGGGACAGGTCTCCCTACGAGCAGTACTTC
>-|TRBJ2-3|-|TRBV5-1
CASSLEDPGTDTQYF
TGCGCCAGCAGCTTGGAGGATCCAGGCACAGATACGCAGTATTTT
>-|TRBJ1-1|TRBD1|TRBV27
CASRPVDRFEAFF
TGTGCCAGCAGGCCCGTGGACAGGTTTGAAGCTTTCTTT
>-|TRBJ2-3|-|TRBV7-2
CASSLRGPASTDTQYF
TGTGCCAGCAGCTTAAGGGGTCCGGCGAGCACAGATACGCAGTATTTT
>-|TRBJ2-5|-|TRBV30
CASSGHDQETQYF
TGTGCCTCCTCGGGCCACGATCAAGAGACCCAGTACTTC
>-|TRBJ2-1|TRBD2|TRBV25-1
CASSDTSASMQFF
TGTGCCAGCAGTGATACTAGCGCGAGTATGCAGTTCTTC
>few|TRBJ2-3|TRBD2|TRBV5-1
CASSLGGSADTQYF
TGTGCCAGCAGTTTGGGAGGGAGCGCAGATACGCAGTATTTT
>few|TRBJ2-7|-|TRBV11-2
CASSQSRYEQYF
TGTGCCAGCAGCCAGTCCCGCTACGAGCAGTACTTC
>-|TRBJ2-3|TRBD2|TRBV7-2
CASSGGAGTDTQYF
TGTGCCAGTAGCGGGGGGGCAGGCACAGATACGCAGTATTTT
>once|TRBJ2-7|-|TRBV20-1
CSARPGAGEQYF
TGCAGTGCTAGACCGGGGGCGGGTGAGCAGTACTTC